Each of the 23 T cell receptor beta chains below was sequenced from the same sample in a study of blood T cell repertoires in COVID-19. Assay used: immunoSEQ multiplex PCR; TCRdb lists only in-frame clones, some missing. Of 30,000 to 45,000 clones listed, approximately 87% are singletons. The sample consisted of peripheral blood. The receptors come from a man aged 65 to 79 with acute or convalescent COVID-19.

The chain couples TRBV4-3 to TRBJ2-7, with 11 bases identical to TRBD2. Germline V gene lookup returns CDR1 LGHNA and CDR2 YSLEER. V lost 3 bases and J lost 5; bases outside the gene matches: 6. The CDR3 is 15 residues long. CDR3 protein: CASSQVLAGGDEQYF. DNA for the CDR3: TGCGCCAGCAGCCAGGTCTTAGCGGGAGGGGACGAGCAGTACTTC.

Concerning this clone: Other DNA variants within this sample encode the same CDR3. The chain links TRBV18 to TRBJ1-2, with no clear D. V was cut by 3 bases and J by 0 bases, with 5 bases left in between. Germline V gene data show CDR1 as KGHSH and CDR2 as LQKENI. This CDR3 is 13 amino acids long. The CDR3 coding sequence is TGTGCCAGCTCACCTGACTCTAACTATGGCTACACCTTC. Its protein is CASSPDSNYGYTF.

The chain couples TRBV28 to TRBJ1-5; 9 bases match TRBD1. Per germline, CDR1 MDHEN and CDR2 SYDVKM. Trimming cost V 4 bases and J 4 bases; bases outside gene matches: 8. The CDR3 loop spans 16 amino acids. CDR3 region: CASSSTTGTGNQPQHF. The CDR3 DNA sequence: TGTGCCAGCAGTTCCACGACCGGGACAGGGAATCAGCCCCAGCATTTT.

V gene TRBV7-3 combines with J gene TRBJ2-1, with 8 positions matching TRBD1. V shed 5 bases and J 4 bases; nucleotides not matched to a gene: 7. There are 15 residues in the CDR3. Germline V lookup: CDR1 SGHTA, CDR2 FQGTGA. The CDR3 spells CASSPDRGLYNEQFF. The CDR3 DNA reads TGTGCCAGCAGCCCCGACAGGGGTCTTTACAATGAGCAGTTCTTC.

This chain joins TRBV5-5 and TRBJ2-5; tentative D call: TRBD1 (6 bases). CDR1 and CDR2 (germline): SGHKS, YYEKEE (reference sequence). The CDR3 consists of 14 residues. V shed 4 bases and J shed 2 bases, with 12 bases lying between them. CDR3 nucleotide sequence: TGTGCCAGCAGCGCCGGGACACCTCAAGAGACCCAGTACTTC. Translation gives CASSAGTPQETQYF.

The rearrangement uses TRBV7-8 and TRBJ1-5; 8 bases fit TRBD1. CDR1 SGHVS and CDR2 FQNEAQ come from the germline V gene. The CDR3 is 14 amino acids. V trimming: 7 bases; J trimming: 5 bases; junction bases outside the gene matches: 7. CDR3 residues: CASNLGQGHQPQHF. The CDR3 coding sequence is TGTGCCAGCAACCTCGGACAGGGCCATCAGCCCCAGCATTTT.

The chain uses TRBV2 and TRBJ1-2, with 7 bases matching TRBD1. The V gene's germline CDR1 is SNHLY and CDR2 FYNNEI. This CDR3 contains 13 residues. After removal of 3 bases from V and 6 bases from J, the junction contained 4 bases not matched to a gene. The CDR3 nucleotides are TGTGCCAGCAGTGACAGGGGGGATGATGGCTACACCTTC. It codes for CASSDRGDDGYTF.

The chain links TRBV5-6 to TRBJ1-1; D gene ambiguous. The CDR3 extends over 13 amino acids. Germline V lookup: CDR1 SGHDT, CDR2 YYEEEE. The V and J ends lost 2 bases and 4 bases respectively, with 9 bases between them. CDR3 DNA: TGTGCCAGCAGCTTCCGAGGGATCACTGAAGCTTTCTTT. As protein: CASSFRGITEAFF.

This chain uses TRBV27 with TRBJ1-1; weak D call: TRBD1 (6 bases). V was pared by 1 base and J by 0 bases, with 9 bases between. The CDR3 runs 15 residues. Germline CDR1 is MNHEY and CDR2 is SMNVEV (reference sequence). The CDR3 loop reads CASSLFGQMNTEAFF. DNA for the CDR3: TGTGCCAGCAGTTTATTTGGACAGATGAACACTGAAGCTTTCTTT.

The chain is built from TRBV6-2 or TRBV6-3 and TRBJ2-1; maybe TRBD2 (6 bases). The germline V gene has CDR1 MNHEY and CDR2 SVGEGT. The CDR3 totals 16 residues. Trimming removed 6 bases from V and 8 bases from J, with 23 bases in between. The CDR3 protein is CASSRAGTSLLHEQFF. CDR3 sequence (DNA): TGTGCCAGCAGCCGTGCGGGGACCTCCCTCCTTCATGAGCAGTTCTTC.

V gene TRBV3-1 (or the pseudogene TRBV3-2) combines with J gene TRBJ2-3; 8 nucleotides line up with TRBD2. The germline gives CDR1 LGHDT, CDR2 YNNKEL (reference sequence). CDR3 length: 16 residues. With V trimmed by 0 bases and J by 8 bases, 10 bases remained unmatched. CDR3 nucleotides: TGTGCCAGCAGCCAAGAGCCGGGGTCGGGAGGGCGTACGCAGTATTTT. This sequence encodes CASSQEPGSGGRTQYF.

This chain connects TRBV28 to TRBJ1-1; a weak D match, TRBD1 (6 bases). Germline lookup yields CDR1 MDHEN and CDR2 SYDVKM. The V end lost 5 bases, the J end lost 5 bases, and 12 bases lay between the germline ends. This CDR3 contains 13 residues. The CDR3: CASSPGEGTEAFF. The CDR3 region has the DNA TGTGCCAGCAGTCCAGGGGAGGGGACTGAAGCTTTCTTT.

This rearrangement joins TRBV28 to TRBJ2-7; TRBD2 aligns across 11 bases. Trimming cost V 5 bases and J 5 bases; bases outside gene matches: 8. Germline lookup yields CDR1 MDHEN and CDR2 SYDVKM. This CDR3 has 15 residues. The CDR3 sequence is CASSPRASGRNEQYF. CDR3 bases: TGTGCCAGCAGTCCCCGGGCTAGCGGGAGGAACGAGCAGTACTTC.

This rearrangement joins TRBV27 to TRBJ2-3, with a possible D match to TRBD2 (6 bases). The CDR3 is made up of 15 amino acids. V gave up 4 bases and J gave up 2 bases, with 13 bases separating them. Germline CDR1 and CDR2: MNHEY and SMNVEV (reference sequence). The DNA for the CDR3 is TGTGCCAGCAGTTACCGGGACTCATACACAGATACGCAGTATTTT. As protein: CASSYRDSYTDTQYF.

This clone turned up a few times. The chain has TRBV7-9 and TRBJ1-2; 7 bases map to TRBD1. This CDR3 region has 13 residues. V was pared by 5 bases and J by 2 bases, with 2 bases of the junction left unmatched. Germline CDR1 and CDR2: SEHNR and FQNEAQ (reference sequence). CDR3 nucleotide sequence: TGTGCCAGCAGCCGGGGACAGAACTATGGCTACACCTTC. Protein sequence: CASSRGQNYGYTF.

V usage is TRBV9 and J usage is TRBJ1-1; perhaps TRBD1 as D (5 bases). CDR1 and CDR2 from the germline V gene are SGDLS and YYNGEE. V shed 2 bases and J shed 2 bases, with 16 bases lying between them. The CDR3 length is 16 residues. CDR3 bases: TGTGCCAGCAGCGTCGGACGGGGGTCCCATAACACTGAAGCTTTCTTT. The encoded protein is CASSVGRGSHNTEAFF. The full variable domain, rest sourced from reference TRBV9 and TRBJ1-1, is DSGVTQTPKHLITATGQRVTLRCSPRSGDLSVYWYQQSLDQGLQFLIQYYNGEERAKGNILERFSAQQFPDLHSELNLSSLELGDSALYFCASSVGRGSHNTEAFFGQGTRLTVV.

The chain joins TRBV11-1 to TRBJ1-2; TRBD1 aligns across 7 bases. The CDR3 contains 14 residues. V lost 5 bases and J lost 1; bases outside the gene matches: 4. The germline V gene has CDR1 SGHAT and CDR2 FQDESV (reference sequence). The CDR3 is CASSPDRSNYGYTF. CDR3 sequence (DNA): TGTGCCAGCAGCCCGGACAGGAGTAACTATGGCTACACCTTC.

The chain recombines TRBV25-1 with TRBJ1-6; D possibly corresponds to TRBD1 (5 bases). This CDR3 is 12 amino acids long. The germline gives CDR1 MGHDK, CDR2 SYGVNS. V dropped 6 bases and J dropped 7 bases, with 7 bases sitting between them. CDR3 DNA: TGTGCCAGCAGGGAGGGGAATTCACCCCTCCACTTT. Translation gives CASREGNSPLHF.

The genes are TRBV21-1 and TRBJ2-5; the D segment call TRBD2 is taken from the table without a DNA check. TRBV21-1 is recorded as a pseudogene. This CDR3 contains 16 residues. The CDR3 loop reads CASSADGGVRQETQYF. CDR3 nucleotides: TGTGCCAGCAGCGCAGATGGAGGGGTTAGACAAGAGACCCAGTACTTC.

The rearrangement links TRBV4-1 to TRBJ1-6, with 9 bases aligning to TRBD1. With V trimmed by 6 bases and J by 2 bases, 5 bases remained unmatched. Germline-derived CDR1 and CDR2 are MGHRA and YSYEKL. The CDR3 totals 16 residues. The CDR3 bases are TGCGCCAGCAGGCAGACAGGGGGGACCTATAATTCACCCCTCCACTTT. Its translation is CASRQTGGTYNSPLHF.

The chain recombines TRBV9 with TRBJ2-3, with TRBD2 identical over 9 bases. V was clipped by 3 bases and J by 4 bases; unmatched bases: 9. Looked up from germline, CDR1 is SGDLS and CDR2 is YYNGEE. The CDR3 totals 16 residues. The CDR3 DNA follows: TGTGCCAGCAGCGGCATAGCGGGAGAAGGGGCAGATACGCAGTATTTT. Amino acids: CASSGIAGEGADTQYF.

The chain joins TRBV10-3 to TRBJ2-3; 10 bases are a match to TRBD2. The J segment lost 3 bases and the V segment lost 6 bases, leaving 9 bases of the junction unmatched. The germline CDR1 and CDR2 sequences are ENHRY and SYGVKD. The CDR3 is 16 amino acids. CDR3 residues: CAIRDSSGRLTDTQYF. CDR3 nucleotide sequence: TGTGCCATCAGAGATAGTAGCGGGAGGTTAACAGATACGCAGTATTTT.

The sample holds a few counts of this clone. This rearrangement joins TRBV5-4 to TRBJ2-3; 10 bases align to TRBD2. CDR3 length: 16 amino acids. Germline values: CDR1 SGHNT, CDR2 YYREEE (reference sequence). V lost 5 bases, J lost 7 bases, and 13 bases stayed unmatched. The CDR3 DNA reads TGTGCCAGCAGTGCGCGTTCTAGCGGGAGTAGATATACGCAGTATTTT. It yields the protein CASSARSSGSRYTQYF.